This passage covers 17 T cell receptor beta chains from one sample sequenced in a study of tissue T cells after allogeneic stem cell transplantation (dated by TCRdb to between 2021 and 2022). The time point label for this specimen denotes: mouse harvest day 7 after allogeneic transplant. Mouse grafts combined 10^7 T-cell-depleted bone marrow cells with 10^6 splenic CD5+ T cells, given via tail vein injection. Library preparation was by the immunoSEQ multiplex PCR assay. Drawn from immuneACCESS, this table holds only the in-frame rearrangements with V and J called that TCRdb kept. Clones are partly lost; checked studies trace under half to an unresolved V gene and leave the rest unexplained. The table for this sample lists some 2,000 clones; 59% of them were counted only once. The ten largest clones add up to approximately 11% of the sample. Sequencing was performed on liver tissue. The receptors were gathered from a female BALB/c mouse given C57BL/6 T cells with graft-versus-host disease after an allogeneic hematopoietic cell transplant.

Comment on this clone: Germline and genes: mouse. The read finishes 1 residue shy of the CDR3 end, and the germline J gene is used to complete it. J is TRBJ2-4 and V is TRBV13-2; no reliable D call. CDR1 and CDR2 (germline): NNHNN, SYGAGS (reference sequence). The V end lost 0 bases, the J end lost 3 bases, and 5 bases lay between the germline ends. The CDR3 sequence is 13 residues long. The sequenced part of the CDR3 DNA is TGTGCCAGCGGTGATGACCAACAAAACACCTTGTAC. Encoded protein: CASGDDQQNTLY. The whole CDR3 reads CASGDDQQNTLYF.

In this sample, this clone is large. The genes and germline here are from mouse. CDR3 sequence reads: CASSLEGASSYEQYF. CDR3 DNA, as far as it was read: TGTGCCAGCTCTCTCGAGGGGGCGAGCTCCTATGAACAGTAC. This chain connects TRBV12-1 to TRBJ2-7, with D possibly TRBD1 on 7 matching bases. Read coverage stops 1 residue before the CDR3 terminus; the germline J gene supplies the remainder. Deletions cut 0 bases from V and 0 bases from J, with 11 bases between. The germline V gene has CDR1 SGHSN and CDR2 HYEKVE. The CDR3 totals 15 residues.

Details on this clone: The germline and genes are mouse ones. Read data end 1 residue before the CDR3 end; the end is taken from the germline J gene. This sequence joins TRBV3 and TRBJ2-7; 8 positions agree with TRBD2. J was trimmed by 6 bases and V by 1 base; bases with no gene match: 2. In germline, CDR1 is SNHLY, CDR2 FYNGKV (reference sequence). The CDR3 runs to 13 residues. The CDR3 here is CASSLEGGAEQYF. The sequenced part of the CDR3 DNA is TGTGCCAGCAGCTTAGAGGGGGGGGCTGAACAGTAC.

A word on this clone: Gene names follow the mouse nomenclature. The sequenced fragment ends 1 residue before the CDR3 boundary, so the rest is inferred from the germline J gene. V gene TRBV26 combines with J gene TRBJ2-5; 7 bases agree with TRBD1. Germline CDR1 reads KGHPV; CDR2 reads FQNQEV (reference sequence). The CDR3 sequence is 15 residues long. Unmatched junction bases numbered 8, after V lost 5 bases and J lost 3 bases. CDR3 sequence: CASSIYRGRQDTQYF. The DNA read from the CDR3 is TGTGCCAGCAGTATATACAGGGGACGACAAGACACCCAGTAC. The full variable domain, completed using reference TRBV26 and TRBJ2-5, is NSKVIQTPRYLVKGQGQKAKMRCIPEKGHPVVFWYQQNKNNEFKFLINFQNQEVLQQIDMTEKRFSAECPSNSPCSLEIQSSEAGDSALYLCASSIYRGRQDTQYFGPGTRLLVL.

This clone occurred a few times. Gene names follow the mouse nomenclature. The CDR3 goes on 1 residue after the read ends, and that part is filled in from the germline J gene. The J gene is TRBJ2-7, the V gene TRBV23; the table's TRBD2 call for D was not verified on the DNA. Germline values: CDR1 KGHTA, CDR2 FQNQQP. This CDR3 comprises 14 residues. The chain's CDR3 is CSSSQSGGLYEQYF. CDR3 DNA, as far as it was read: TGCTCCAGCAGTCAATCGGGGGGCCTATATGAACAGTAC. Filled out from reference TRBV23 and TRBJ2-7, the complete variable domain reads DAAVTQKPRYLIKMKGQEAEMKCIPEKGHTAVFWYQQKQSKELKFLIYFQNQQPLDQIDMVKERFSAVCPSSSLCSLGIRTCEAEDSALYLCSSSQSGGLYEQYFGPGTRLTVL.

Notes on this clone: Germline and genes here are mouse. The DNA ends 1 residue before the CDR3 does, and the rest of the CDR3 is filled in from the germline J gene. This chain uses TRBV26 with TRBJ1-2; D is possibly TRBD1 (5 bases). The length of the CDR3 is 12 residues. Germline loops: CDR1 KGHPV, CDR2 FQNQEV (reference sequence). V was pared by 4 bases and J by 4 bases, with 7 bases between. The CDR3 loop is CASSPGLSDYTF. CDR3 DNA (partial): TGTGCCAGCAGTCCGGGGCTCTCCGACTACACC.

Concerning this clone: Genes and germline come from the mouse. The DNA ends 1 residue before the CDR3 does, and the rest of the CDR3 is filled in from the germline J gene. This chain connects TRBV26 to TRBJ2-1, with TRBD1 matching over 7 bases. CDR1 is KGHPV and CDR2 is FQNQEV in the germline V gene (reference sequence). The CDR3 runs to 13 residues. The V and J ends lost 4 bases and 3 bases, in that order; junction bases with no gene match: 0. The CDR3 region is CASSRQGYAEQFF. Incomplete CDR3 DNA: TGTGCCAGCAGTCGACAGGGCTATGCTGAGCAGTTC.

This clone qualifies as large. Mouse gene names and germline throughout. The read comes to an end 1 residue before the CDR3 does, leaving the germline J gene to fill in the end. This chain connects TRBV19 to TRBJ2-7; weak D call: TRBD1 (5 bases). Between the trimmed V and J ends, which lost 2 bases and 7 bases, there was a span of 13 bases. The CDR3 is 13 amino acids. Per the germline V gene, CDR1 is FNHDT and CDR2 is SITEND (reference sequence). CDR3: CASSIWSGREQYF. Partial CDR3 DNA: TGTGCCAGCAGTATTTGGTCAGGGCGGGAACAGTAC. The whole variable domain, filled in from reference TRBV19 and TRBJ2-7, reads GGIITQTPKFLIGQEGQKLTLKCQQNFNHDTMYWYRQDSGKGLRLIYYSITENDLQKGDLSEGYDASREKKSSFSLTVTSAQKNEMAVFLCASSIWSGREQYFGPGTRLTVL.

This clone turned up a few times. The gene symbols are mouse symbols. The CDR3 is CASSLVGGVYEQYF. CDR3 DNA, as far as it was read: TGTGCCAGCTCTCTCGTGGGGGGGGTCTATGAACAGTAC. This chain joins TRBV12-1 and TRBJ2-7; 8 nucleotides line up with TRBD2. The read stops 1 residue short of the end of the CDR3; the missing end is completed from the germline J gene. This CDR3 region has 14 residues. Germline trimming cut 0 bases from V and 3 bases from J; bases unmatched to any gene: 3. Germline-derived CDR1 and CDR2 are SGHSN and HYEKVE.

A few counts support this clone. Mouse names are used for the genes. The CDR3 sequence is CASSLGGTEVFF. The CDR3 bases that were read are TGTGCCAGCAGTTTAGGGGGAACAGAAGTCTTC. J is TRBJ1-1 and V is TRBV15; D is undetermined. With the read ending 1 residue before the CDR3 end, the germline J gene is used to fill in that end. From germline, CDR1 is SGHND and CDR2 FRSKSL. This CDR3 is built from 12 residues. Trimming took 1 base from V and 5 from J, leaving 5 bases between them.

This clone showed up just once. Gene and germline names: mouse. The missing CDR3 end, 1 residue past where the read stops, is filled in from the germline J gene. This sequence joins TRBV26 and TRBJ2-4; TRBD1 might be the D (6 bases). V was shortened by 4 bases and J by 3 bases, with 11 bases between the two germline ends. This CDR3 is 14 amino acids long. The germline V gene encodes CDR1 KGHPV and CDR2 FQNQEV (reference sequence). Partial CDR3 DNA: TGTGCCAGCAGTCCCGGGACAAAACAAAACACCTTGTAC. Encoded protein: CASSPGTKQNTLY. The entire CDR3 reads CASSPGTKQNTLYF.

This clone appeared a few times. The genes are named according to mouse. With the read ending 1 residue before the CDR3 end, the germline J gene is used to fill in that end. The chain is built from TRBV31 and TRBJ2-7, with 10 bases lining up with TRBD2. CDR1 and CDR2 from the germline V gene are GKSSPN and SITVG. The CDR3 covers 14 residues. V dropped 3 bases and J dropped 3; count of bases not matched to a gene: 5. CDR3 in amino acids: CAWSLGTGDYEQYF. Partial CDR3 DNA: TGTGCCTGGAGCCTCGGGACTGGGGACTATGAACAGTAC. The full variable domain, rest sourced from reference TRBV31 and TRBJ2-7, is AQTIHQWPVAEIKAVGSPLSLGCTIKGKSSPNLYWYWQATGGTLQQLFYSITVGQVESVVQLNLSASRPKDDQFILSTEKLLLSHSGFYLCAWSLGTGDYEQYFGPGTRLTVL.

Regarding this clone: Mouse germline and gene names are used. The sequenced fragment ends 1 residue before the CDR3 boundary, so the rest is inferred from the germline J gene. The chain carries TRBV26 and TRBJ1-2, with D uncertain. Between the trimmed V and J ends, which lost 1 base and 6 bases, there was a span of 6 bases. This CDR3 spans 12 amino acids. Germline-derived CDR1 and CDR2 are KGHPV and FQNQEV (reference sequence). CDR3: CASSLLGPDYTF. CDR3 bases read: TGTGCCAGCAGTCTGTTAGGCCCCGACTACACC.

Comment on this clone: Gene names refer to mouse genes. With the read ending 1 residue before the CDR3 end, the germline J gene is used to fill in that end. The chain employs TRBV16 and TRBJ2-2, with 11 bases aligning to TRBD2. CDR3 length equals 17 residues. Trimming took 3 bases from V and 0 from J; bases not matched to a gene: 3. The germline CDR1 and CDR2 sequences are SGHSA and FRNQAP. CDR3 DNA (partial): TGTGCAAGCAGCTTCAGACTGGGGGGGGCAAACACCGGGCAGCTCTAC. Amino acid sequence: CASSFRLGGANTGQLY. The entire CDR3 sequence reads CASSFRLGGANTGQLYF.

Points on this clone: Gene names denote mouse genes. The CDR3 spells CASSDRGTNTEVFF. The sequenced CDR3 bases are TGTGCCAGCAGTGACAGGGGGACAAACACAGAAGTCTTC. The chain combines TRBV26 with TRBJ1-1; 9 nucleotides match TRBD1. The CDR3 is cut off 1 residue early in the read; its end comes from the germline J gene. The trim removed 5 bases at V and 0 bases at J, leaving 1 base unmatched. CDR1 is KGHPV, CDR2 FQNQEV, per germline (reference sequence). This CDR3 contains 14 residues.

As for this clone: Each gene name is a mouse one. The read halts 1 residue ahead of the CDR3 end, with the missing end drawn from the germline J gene. The chain combines TRBV12-2 with TRBJ2-3; D may correspond to TRBD1 or TRBD2 (5 bases each). Germline CDR1 reads SGHLS; CDR2 reads HYDKME. The length of the CDR3 is 13 residues. Between the trimmed V and J ends, which lost 2 bases and 0 bases, there was a span of 5 bases. The CDR3 region is CASSRDSAETLYF. The CDR3 DNA, read in part, is TGTGCCAGCTCTCGGGACAGTGCAGAAACGCTGTAT.

As concerns this clone: Gene names and germline match the mouse. The read finishes 1 residue shy of the CDR3 end, and the germline J gene is used to complete it. The rearrangement uses TRBV19 and TRBJ2-4; D ambiguous. Germline CDR1 FNHDT, CDR2 SITEND (reference sequence). V gave up 5 bases and J gave up 0 bases, with 10 bases separating them. There are 14 residues in the CDR3. The sequenced CDR3 bases are TGTGCCAGCAGCCCCGACATTAGTCAAAACACCTTGTAC. Protein: CASSPDISQNTLY. The entire CDR3 reads CASSPDISQNTLYF.